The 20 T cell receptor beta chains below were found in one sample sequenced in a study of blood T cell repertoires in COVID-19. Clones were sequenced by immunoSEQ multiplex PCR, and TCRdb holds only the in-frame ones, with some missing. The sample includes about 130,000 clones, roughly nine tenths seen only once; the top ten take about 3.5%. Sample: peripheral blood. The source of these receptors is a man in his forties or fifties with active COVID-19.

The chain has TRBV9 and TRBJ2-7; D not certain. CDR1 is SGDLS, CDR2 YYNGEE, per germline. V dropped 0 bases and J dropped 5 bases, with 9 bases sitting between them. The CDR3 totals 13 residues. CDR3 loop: CASSVDRRNEQYF. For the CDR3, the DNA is TGTGCCAGCAGCGTAGACAGAAGGAACGAGCAGTACTTC.

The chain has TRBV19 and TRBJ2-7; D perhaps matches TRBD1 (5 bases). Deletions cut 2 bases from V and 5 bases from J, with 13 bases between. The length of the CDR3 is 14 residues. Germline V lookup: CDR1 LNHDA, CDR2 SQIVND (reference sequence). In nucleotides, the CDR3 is TGTGCCAGTAGTATACCCTCAGGGTGGAACGAGCAGTACTTC. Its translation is CASSIPSGWNEQYF.

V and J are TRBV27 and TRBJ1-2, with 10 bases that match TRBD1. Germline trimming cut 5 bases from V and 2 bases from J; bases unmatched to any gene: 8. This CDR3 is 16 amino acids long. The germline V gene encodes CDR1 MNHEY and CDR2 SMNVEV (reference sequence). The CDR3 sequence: CASSAGQGSINYGYTF. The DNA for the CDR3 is TGTGCCAGCAGTGCGGGACAGGGGTCTATCAACTATGGCTACACCTTC.

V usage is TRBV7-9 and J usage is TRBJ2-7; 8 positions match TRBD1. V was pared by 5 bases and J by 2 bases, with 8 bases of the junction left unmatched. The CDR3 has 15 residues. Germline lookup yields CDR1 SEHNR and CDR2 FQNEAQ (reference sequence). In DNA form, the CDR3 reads TGTGCCAGCAGCCCCGACAGGGGACGAACCTACGAGCAGTACGTC. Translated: CASSPDRGRTYEQYV.

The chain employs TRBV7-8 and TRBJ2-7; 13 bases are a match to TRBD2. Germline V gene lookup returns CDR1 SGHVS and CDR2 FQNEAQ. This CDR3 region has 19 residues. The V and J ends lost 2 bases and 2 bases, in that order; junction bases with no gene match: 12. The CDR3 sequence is CASSLSSTWTSGSPYEQYV. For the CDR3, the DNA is TGTGCCAGCAGCTTAAGCTCGACCTGGACTAGCGGGAGTCCCTACGAGCAGTACGTC.

The CDR3 region has the DNA TGTGCCAGCAGCTTCAGGGAGGGTGGGAACACTGAAGCTTTCTTT. It is translated as CASSFREGGNTEAFF. The rearrangement links TRBV7-6 to TRBJ1-1; tentatively, D is TRBD1 (5 bases). Trimming removed 3 bases from V and 1 base from J, with 12 bases in between. Per germline, CDR1 SGHVS and CDR2 FNYEAQ. The CDR3 sequence is 15 residues long.

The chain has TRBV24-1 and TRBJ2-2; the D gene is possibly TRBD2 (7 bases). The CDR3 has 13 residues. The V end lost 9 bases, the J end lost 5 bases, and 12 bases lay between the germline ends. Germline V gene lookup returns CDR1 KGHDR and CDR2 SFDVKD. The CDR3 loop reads CATRGGGTGELFF. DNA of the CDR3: TGTGCCACCCGAGGGGGGGGGACCGGGGAGCTGTTTTTT.

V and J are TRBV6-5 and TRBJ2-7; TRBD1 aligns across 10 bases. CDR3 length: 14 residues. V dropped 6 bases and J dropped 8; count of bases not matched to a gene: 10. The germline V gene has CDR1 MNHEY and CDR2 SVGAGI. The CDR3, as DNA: TGTGCCAGCAGCTTCCGGGACAGGGGTTTACAGCAGTACGTC. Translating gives CASSFRDRGLQQYV.

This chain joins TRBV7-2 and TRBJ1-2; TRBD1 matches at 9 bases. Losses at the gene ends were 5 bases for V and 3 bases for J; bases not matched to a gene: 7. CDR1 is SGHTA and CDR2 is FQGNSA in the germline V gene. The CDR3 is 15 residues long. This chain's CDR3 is CASSVQGAVDYGYTF. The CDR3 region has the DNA TGTGCCAGCAGCGTACAGGGGGCGGTGGACTATGGCTACACCTTC.

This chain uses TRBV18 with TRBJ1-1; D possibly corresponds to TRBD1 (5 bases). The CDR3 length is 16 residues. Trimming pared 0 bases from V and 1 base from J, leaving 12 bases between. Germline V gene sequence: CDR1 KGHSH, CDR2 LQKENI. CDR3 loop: CASSPPGIQENTEAFF. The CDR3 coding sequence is TGTGCCAGCTCACCACCGGGGATACAGGAGAACACTGAAGCTTTCTTT.

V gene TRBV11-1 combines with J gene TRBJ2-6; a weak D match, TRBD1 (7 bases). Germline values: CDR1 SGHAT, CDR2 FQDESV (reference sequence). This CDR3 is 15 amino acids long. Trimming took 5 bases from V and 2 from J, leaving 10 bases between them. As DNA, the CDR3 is TGTGCCAGCAGCGCAGGGGGGACTGGGGCCAACGTCCTGACTTTC. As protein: CASSAGGTGANVLTF.

In nucleotides, the CDR3 is TGTGCCAGCAGGACCCGGACTAGCGGGAGTGCCGGGGAGCTGTTTTTT. Translation: CASRTRTSGSAGELFF. This sequence joins TRBV6-6 and TRBJ2-2; 13 bases fit TRBD2. The CDR3 runs to 16 residues. Germline CDR1 and CDR2: MNHNY and SVGAGI (reference sequence). The trim removed 6 bases at V and 6 bases at J, leaving 7 bases unmatched.

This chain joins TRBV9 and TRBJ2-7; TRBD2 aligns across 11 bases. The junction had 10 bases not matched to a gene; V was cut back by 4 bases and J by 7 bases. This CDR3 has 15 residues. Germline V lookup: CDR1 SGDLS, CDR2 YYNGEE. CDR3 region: CASSPPPGLAGEQYF. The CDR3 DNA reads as TGTGCCAGCAGCCCACCTCCCGGACTAGCGGGTGAGCAGTACTTC.

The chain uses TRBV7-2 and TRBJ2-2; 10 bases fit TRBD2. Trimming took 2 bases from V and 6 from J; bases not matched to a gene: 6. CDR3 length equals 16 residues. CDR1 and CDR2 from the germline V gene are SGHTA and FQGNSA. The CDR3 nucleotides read TGTGCCAGCAGCTTAAGTCCACTAGCGGGGTCCGGGGAGCTGTTTTTT. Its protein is CASSLSPLAGSGELFF.

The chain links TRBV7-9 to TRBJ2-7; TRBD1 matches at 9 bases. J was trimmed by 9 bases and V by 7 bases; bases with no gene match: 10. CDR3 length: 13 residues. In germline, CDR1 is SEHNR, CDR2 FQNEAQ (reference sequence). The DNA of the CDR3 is TGTGCCAGCACCTCGACAGGGGGGGCTGGGCAGTACTTC. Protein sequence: CASTSTGGAGQYF. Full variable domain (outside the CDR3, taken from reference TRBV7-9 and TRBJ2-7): DTGVSQNPRHKITKRGQNVTFRCDPISEHNRLYWYRQTLGQGPEFLTYFQNEAQLEKSRLLSDRFSAERPKGSFSTLEIQRTEQGDSAMYLCASTSTGGAGQYFGPGTRLTVT.

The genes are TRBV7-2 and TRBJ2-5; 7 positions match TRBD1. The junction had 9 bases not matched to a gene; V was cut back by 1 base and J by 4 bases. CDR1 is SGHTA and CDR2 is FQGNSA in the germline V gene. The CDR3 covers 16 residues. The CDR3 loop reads CASSLGVQRGRETQYF. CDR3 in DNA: TGTGCCAGCAGCTTAGGGGTCCAGAGGGGGCGAGAGACCCAGTACTTC.

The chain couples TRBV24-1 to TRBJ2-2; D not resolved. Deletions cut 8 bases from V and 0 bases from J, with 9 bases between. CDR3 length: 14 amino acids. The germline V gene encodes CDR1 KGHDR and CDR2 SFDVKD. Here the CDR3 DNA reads TGTGCCACCAATGAGTTCGCGAACACCGGGGAGCTGTTTTTT. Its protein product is CATNEFANTGELFF.

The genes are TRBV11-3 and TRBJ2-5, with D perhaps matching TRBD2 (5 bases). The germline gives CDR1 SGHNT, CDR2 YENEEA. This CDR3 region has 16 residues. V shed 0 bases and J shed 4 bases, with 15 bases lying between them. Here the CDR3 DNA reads TGTGCCAGCAGCTTAGATATGGAGGCCCCCAGAGAGACCCAGTACTTC. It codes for CASSLDMEAPRETQYF.

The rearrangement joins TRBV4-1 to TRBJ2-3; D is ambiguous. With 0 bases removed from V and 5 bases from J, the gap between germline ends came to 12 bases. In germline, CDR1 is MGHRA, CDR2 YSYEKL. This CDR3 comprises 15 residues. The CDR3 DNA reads TGCGCCAGCAGCCAAGATTCAAGCCGAGGAGATACGCAGTATTTT. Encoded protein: CASSQDSSRGDTQYF.

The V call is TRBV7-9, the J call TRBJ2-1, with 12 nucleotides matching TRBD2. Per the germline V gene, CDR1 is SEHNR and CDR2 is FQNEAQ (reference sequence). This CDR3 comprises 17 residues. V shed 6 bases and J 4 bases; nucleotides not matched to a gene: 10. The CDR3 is CASSHTSGRPGYNEQFF. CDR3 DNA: TGTGCCAGCAGTCACACTAGCGGGAGGCCGGGGTACAATGAGCAGTTCTTC.